This T cell receptor (beta chain) was captured by sequencing in a study of shared clonotypes between healthy human individuals. Turning to the study itself: With ages of 18 to 49, the donors were two women and three men. Study-wide results and caveats: In this cohort, only blood was sampled, and tissue repertoires likely differ. A handful of donors showed sharing of 4.5% to 5% of naive CD4 clonotypes.

The sorted-subset replicate PCRs were given around 200 ng DNA, which is 25,000 to 35,000 T cell genomes. The repertoire was sequenced with immunoSEQ multiplex PCR; TCRdb's copy has only in-frame clones and lacks some. The sample has about 580,000 clones, roughly 98% seen once. Germline values: CDR1 SSHAT, CDR2 FNYEAQ (reference sequence). This CDR3 comprises 15 residues. Terminally differentiated effector memory CD45RA+ cells were excluded from the naive CD8 cells, which were CD45RO-negative and positively selected for CCR7. As regards this clone: What it recognizes is unknown. The germline gene is not matched at one end of the junction; a read error may be the cause.

The sequenced sample was naive CD8+ T cells sorted from blood. This TCR came from a young man in good health. The chain has TRBV7-7 and TRBJ2-7; 7 bases fit TRBD1. CDR3 residues: CASSLGPGGSYEQYF. In DNA, the CDR3 is TGTGCTAGCAGCTTAGGCCCAGGGGGCTCCTACGAGCAGTACTTC.